Presented here are 6 T cell receptor beta chains from one specimen sequenced in a study of tumor-infiltrating lymphocytes in oesophageal squamous cell carcinoma. Each CDR3 protein is one row after TCRdb ran MiXCR on the PCR reads. Of 8,500 to 14,000 distinct CDR3 sequences in the sample, approximately 59% were seen once. The sequenced material came from esophageal tumor tissue. These receptors all come from a male donor with esophageal squamous cell carcinoma.

The V and J genes are TRBV7-1 and TRBJ2-3, with D maybe TRBD2 (5 bases). TRBV7-1 falls under the ORF class, with uncertain function. CDR3 size: 15 residues. The V end lost 10 bases, the J end lost 4 bases, and 21 bases lay between the germline ends. The CDR3 loop reads CATHPAGAGADTQYF. The CDR3 DNA is TGTGCCACCCACCCGGCGGGCGCGGGTGCAGATACGCAGTATTTT.

By share, this clonotype counts as medium-sized. This chain uses TRBV12-3 or TRBV12-4 with TRBJ2-7; D uncertain. The CDR3 loop spans 13 amino acids. V dropped 4 bases and J dropped 1 base, with 8 bases sitting between them. The CDR3 reads CASSYDLSYEQYF. The CDR3 DNA reads as TGTGCCAGCAGTTATGACTTATCCTACGAGCAGTACTTC.

This chain joins TRBV7-8 and TRBJ1-3; TRBD1 matches at 8 bases. This CDR3 comprises 15 residues. Germline V gene lookup returns CDR1 SGHVS and CDR2 FQNEAQ. With 2 bases clipped from V and 4 bases from J, the junction kept 4 bases outside the gene matches. The CDR3 coding sequence is TGTGCCAGCAGCTTAAACAGGGACAGGGGAAACACCATATATTTT. Its translation: CASSLNRDRGNTIYF.

This clonotype ranks as large. The rearrangement links TRBV7-3 to TRBJ2-5; D assignment may be TRBD1 or TRBD2 (5 bases each). Germline values: CDR1 SGHTA, CDR2 FQGTGA. The CDR3 consists of 13 residues. Trimming left V 3 bases short and J 4 bases short, with 9 bases between. CDR3 DNA sequence: TGTGCCAGCAGCTTCACTGGGGGAGAGACCCAGTACTTC. Its translation is CASSFTGGETQYF.

The chain employs TRBV7-6 and TRBJ2-5; 7 bases match TRBD1. The DNA end favors TRBJ2-7, so the J call may be wrong. Germline V lookup: CDR1 SGHVS, CDR2 FNYEAQ. This CDR3 is built from 14 residues. In DNA form, the CDR3 reads TGTGCCAGCAGCTTACAGGGGGTCTCCTACGAGCAGTACTTC. Protein: CASSLQGVSYEQYF.

The chain combines TRBV14 with TRBJ2-4; no definite D call. Trimming stripped 1 base from V and 13 bases from J, with 8 bases between. Germline V gene sequence: CDR1 SGHDN, CDR2 FVKESK. This CDR3 is built from 11 residues. The CDR3 reads CASSQGTKQYF. CDR3 in DNA: TGTGCCAGCAGCCAAGGTACTAAGCAGTACTTC.